This TCR beta chain stems from a study of cytomegalovirus exposure and HLA in healthy donors. The CDR3 contains 11 residues. The V end lost 8 bases, the J end lost 11 bases, and 15 bases lay between the germline ends. The germline V gene encodes CDR1 SNHLY and CDR2 FYNNEI. PCR amplification relied on 60 Vbeta primers (plus 13 Jbeta primers). Only in-frame clones appear in the TCRdb table, and some are missing; sequencing was by immunoSEQ multiplex PCR. The table has about 300,000 clones, 75% to 90% seen once. Of note for this clone: Antigen specificity is unknown.

Whole-study findings and limits: As was reported, the HLA-A and HLA-B alleles of most subjects were accurately predicted from TCR beta sequences.

The sequencing sample was made of PBMCs. The chain carries TRBV2 and TRBJ2-5, with no clear D. The sequence was obtained from a man between 40 and 49 years old in good health and CMV-seropositive. CDR3 bases: TGTGCCAGCGAGGCTAGTCTAAAGCAGTACTTC. Translation: CASEASLKQYF.